The 23 T cell receptor beta chains below come from one sample, sequenced in a study of T cell responses to AZD1222 COVID-19 vaccine. Libraries were prepared by immunoSEQ multiplex PCR; TCRdb keeps only in-frame clonotypes and omits some of them. The sample shows around 88,000 clones, 86% of them seen only once. The sample was peripheral blood, taken on day 0 of AZD1222 vaccination. Every receptor here comes from an adult in good health.

V and J are TRBV19 and TRBJ1-1, with a weak D call TRBD1 (6 bases). Germline V lookup: CDR1 LNHDA, CDR2 SQIVND (reference sequence). Trimming left V 1 base short and J 0 bases short, with 15 bases between. The CDR3 consists of 17 residues. The CDR3 coding sequence is TGTGCCAGTAGTATAGTAGGGACACCCGGAGTGAACACTGAAGCTTTCTTT. It encodes CASSIVGTPGVNTEAFF.

This chain uses TRBV3-1 (or the pseudogene TRBV3-2) with TRBJ1-5; D is ambiguous. Germline V lookup: CDR1 LGHDT, CDR2 YNNKEL (reference sequence). The CDR3 runs 17 residues. Trimming took off 0 bases at V and 3 bases at J, with 15 bases between the two ends. The CDR3 sequence is CASSQDRHVGSNQPQHF. Written as DNA, the CDR3 is TGTGCCAGCAGCCAAGATCGACACGTCGGGTCCAATCAGCCCCAGCATTTT.

J is TRBJ2-1 and V is TRBV27; 11 bases fit TRBD2. Germline values: CDR1 MNHEY, CDR2 SMNVEV (reference sequence). J gave up 5 bases and V 5 bases, and 11 bases lay outside the gene matches. The CDR3 consists of 17 residues. As DNA, the CDR3 is TGTGCCAGCAGTCCCCGGAGGGGGACTAGCGGACACAATGAGCAGTTCTTC. This sequence encodes CASSPRRGTSGHNEQFF.

The V gene is TRBV28, the J gene TRBJ2-5; 11 bases agree with TRBD1. The CDR3 runs 16 residues. Per the germline V gene, CDR1 is MDHEN and CDR2 is SYDVKM. With V trimmed by 3 bases and J by 4 bases, 7 bases remained unmatched. The CDR3 sequence is CASSLRTGGRLETQYF. CDR3 sequence (DNA): TGTGCCAGCAGTTTGCGGACAGGGGGCCGGTTAGAGACCCAGTACTTC.

The rearrangement joins TRBV5-4 to TRBJ2-7, with 12 bases that match TRBD2. This CDR3 is 14 amino acids long. Germline V gene data show CDR1 as SGHNT and CDR2 as YYREEE (reference sequence). The ends lost 0 bases at V and 5 bases at J; junction bases unmatched: 0. CDR3 DNA: TGTGCCAGCAGCTTGGGACTAGCGGGGGACGAGCAGTACTTC. Encoded protein: CASSLGLAGDEQYF. Combining the CDR3 with reference TRBV5-4 and TRBJ2-7 gives the whole variable domain ETGVTQSPTHLIKTRGQQVTLRCSSQSGHNTVSWYQQALGQGPQFIFQYYREEENGRGNFPPRFSGLQFPNYSSELNVNALELDDSALYLCASSLGLAGDEQYFGPGTRLTVT.

This chain links TRBV29-1 with TRBJ1-4, with 9 bases fitting TRBD1. V gave up 7 bases and J gave up 8 bases; unmatched junction bases: 8. CDR1 and CDR2 (germline): SQVTM, ANQGSEA. The CDR3 is 13 amino acids. The CDR3 is CSGTGTGSEKLFF. The DNA of the CDR3 is TGCAGCGGGACCGGGACAGGGTCGGAAAAACTGTTTTTT.

The rearrangement links TRBV19 to TRBJ2-3; weak D call: TRBD1 (6 bases). The CDR3 contains 14 residues. Per germline, CDR1 LNHDA and CDR2 SQIVND (reference sequence). Deletions cut 4 bases from V and 6 bases from J, with 14 bases between. The CDR3 protein is CASSRTGPGDTQYF. The CDR3 nucleotides are TGTGCCAGTAGTAGAACAGGGCCGGGGGATACGCAGTATTTT.

The CDR3 here is CASSSGGTETQYF. CDR3 bases: TGTGCCAGCAGCTCCGGCGGAACGGAGACCCAGTACTTC. The V call is TRBV7-3, the J call TRBJ2-5; D is uncertain. Trimming removed 4 bases from V and 5 bases from J, with 11 bases in between. The CDR3 contains 13 residues. Germline V lookup: CDR1 SGHTA, CDR2 FQGTGA.

By sample share, this clone is medium-sized. Other DNA sequences in the same sample also yield this CDR3. The V gene is TRBV6-5, the J gene TRBJ2-1; D perhaps matches TRBD1 (6 bases). This CDR3 spans 14 amino acids. The ends were cut back, 8 bases at V and 2 bases at J, with 13 bases in the middle. CDR1 is MNHEY, CDR2 SVGAGI, per germline. In DNA, the CDR3 is TGTGCCAGCGGCGGAACAGGGCCCTACAATGAGCAGTTCTTC. Protein sequence: CASGGTGPYNEQFF.

The J gene is TRBJ1-1, the V gene TRBV28; D perhaps matches TRBD1 (6 bases). The V end was cut by 5 bases, the J end by 11 bases, with 15 bases between. The CDR3 length is 12 residues. The V gene's germline CDR1 is MDHEN and CDR2 SYDVKM. Written as DNA, the CDR3 is TGTGCCAGCAGTAACCCGGGACAACGGGCTTTCTTT. This translates into CASSNPGQRAFF.

This clone has a single count. This sequence joins TRBV11-2 and TRBJ1-5; no clear D. This CDR3 has 13 residues. Germline V gene data show CDR1 as SGHAT and CDR2 as FQNNGV. Trimming cost V 1 base and J 5 bases, with 6 bases left between them. For the CDR3, the DNA is TGTGCCAGCAGCTTAGCGGCTTATCAGCCCCAGCATTTT. Its translation: CASSLAAYQPQHF. Based on the CDR3 plus reference TRBV11-2 and TRBJ1-5, the full variable domain is EAGVAQSPRYKIIEKRQSVAFWCNPISGHATLYWYQQILGQGPKLLIQFQNNGVVDDSQLPKDRFSAERLKGVDSTLKIQPAKLEDSAVYLCASSLAAYQPQHFGDGTRLSIL.

Written as DNA, the CDR3 is TGTGCCTGGAGTGGCGGGACTAGAAATGAGCAGTTCTTC. Its protein is CAWSGGTRNEQFF. The J gene is TRBJ2-1, the V gene TRBV30; 8 bases are a match to TRBD2. Germline CDR1 GTSNPN, CDR2 SVGIG (reference sequence). The CDR3 has 13 amino acids. V shed 1 base and J 7 bases; nucleotides not matched to a gene: 3.

The V call is TRBV10-3, the J call TRBJ2-3; a possible D gene is TRBD1 (5 bases). V was cut by 4 bases and J by 3 bases, with 11 bases left in between. Per the germline V gene, CDR1 is ENHRY and CDR2 is SYGVKD. This CDR3 comprises 14 residues. This CDR3 is CAISGQGGTDTQYF. In nucleotides, the CDR3 is TGTGCCATCAGTGGCCAGGGTGGAACAGATACGCAGTATTTT.

V gene TRBV24-1 combines with J gene TRBJ1-4; the D gene is possibly TRBD1 (5 bases). From germline, CDR1 is KGHDR and CDR2 SFDVKD. V was shortened by 2 bases and J by 7 bases, with 19 bases between the two germline ends. This CDR3 has 17 residues. This CDR3 reads CATSDSTAGTWGEKLFF. CDR3 DNA sequence: TGTGCCACCAGTGATTCGACAGCCGGGACTTGGGGTGAAAAACTGTTTTTT.

This clone was found once. J is TRBJ1-6 and V is TRBV19; the D gene is possibly TRBD1 (6 bases). CDR1 is LNHDA and CDR2 is SQIVND in the germline V gene (reference sequence). The CDR3 totals 14 residues. Between the trimmed V and J ends, which lost 7 bases and 6 bases, there was a span of 13 bases. For the CDR3, the DNA is TGTGCCAGTAAACCCGGGACAACTAATTCACCCCTCCACTTT. Amino acid sequence: CASKPGTTNSPLHF.

This clone is categorized as medium-sized. CDR3 region: CASSLSELLHF. CDR3 nucleotide sequence: TGTGCCAGCAGCTTATCAGAGCTTCTCCACTTT. This chain connects TRBV7-3 to TRBJ1-6; D unclear. The CDR3 is 11 residues long. Trimming left V 2 bases short and J 16 bases short, with 9 bases between. Germline CDR1 and CDR2: SGHTA and FQGTGA.

V usage is TRBV30 and J usage is TRBJ2-7; 13 bases match TRBD2. The CDR3 totals 13 residues. Unmatched junction bases numbered 3, after V lost 6 bases and J lost 4 bases. Germline V gives CDR1 GTSNPN, CDR2 SVGIG (reference sequence). The CDR3 nucleotides are TGTGCCTGTACTAGCGGGGGGGCGTACGAGCAGTACTTC. Amino acids: CACTSGGAYEQYF.

CDR3 residues: CASSVAPGGGAFYNEQFF. The CDR3 DNA reads TGTGCCAGCAGCGTAGCGCCGGGAGGTGGGGCCTTCTACAATGAGCAGTTCTTC. This sequence joins TRBV9 and TRBJ2-1, with 7 bases aligning to TRBD2. Germline loops: CDR1 SGDLS, CDR2 YYNGEE. CDR3 size: 18 residues. Germline trimming cut 0 bases from V and 3 bases from J; bases unmatched to any gene: 12.

This chain joins TRBV28 and TRBJ1-2, with TRBD1 as a possible D gene (6 bases). This CDR3 region has 14 residues. Germline V lookup: CDR1 MDHEN, CDR2 SYDVKM. Trimming cost V 7 bases and J 4 bases, with 16 bases left between them. In DNA form, the CDR3 reads TGTGCCAGCACCCCAGGGGAGAGCGGCTATGGCTACACCTTC. Translated: CASTPGESGYGYTF.

In DNA, the CDR3 is TGTGCCATCACCATAGACAGGGGCCGGGGTGAGCAGTTCTTC. Translating it yields CAITIDRGRGEQFF. This chain joins TRBV10-3 and TRBJ2-1; 8 bases are shared with TRBD1. V trimming: 7 bases; J trimming: 9 bases; junction bases outside the gene matches: 11. From germline, CDR1 is ENHRY and CDR2 SYGVKD. CDR3 length: 14 residues.

This chain links TRBV28 with TRBJ2-2, with 7 positions matching TRBD1. The V segment lost 2 bases and the J segment 5 bases; nucleotides outside the gene matches: 8. Germline V gene sequence: CDR1 MDHEN, CDR2 SYDVKM. This CDR3 comprises 16 residues. The CDR3 DNA is TGTGCCAGCAGTTTACCGATGGACAGGTTTACCGGGGAGCTGTTTTTT. It codes for CASSLPMDRFTGELFF.

The chain has TRBV25-1 and TRBJ2-2; perhaps TRBD1 as D (6 bases). Trimming pared 5 bases from V and 1 base from J, leaving 14 bases between. The CDR3 extends over 16 amino acids. From germline, CDR1 is MGHDK and CDR2 SYGVNS. CDR3 protein: CASSPSRTVNTGELFF. The CDR3 DNA sequence: TGTGCCAGCAGTCCTTCGAGGACAGTGAACACCGGGGAGCTGTTTTTT.

J is TRBJ1-3 and V is TRBV30; D uncertain. This CDR3 spans 14 amino acids. Germline CDR1 reads GTSNPN; CDR2 reads SVGIG (reference sequence). V lost 0 bases and J lost 2, with 8 bases in between. The CDR3 spells CAWSVPGAGNTIYF. CDR3 sequence (DNA): TGTGCCTGGAGTGTACCGGGCGCTGGAAACACCATATATTTT. The full variable domain, rest sourced from reference TRBV30 and TRBJ1-3, is SQTIHQWPATLVQPVGSPLSLECTVEGTSNPNLYWYRQAAGRGLQLLFYSVGIGQISSEVPQNLSASRPQDRQFILSSKKLLLSDSGFYLCAWSVPGAGNTIYFGEGSWLTVV.